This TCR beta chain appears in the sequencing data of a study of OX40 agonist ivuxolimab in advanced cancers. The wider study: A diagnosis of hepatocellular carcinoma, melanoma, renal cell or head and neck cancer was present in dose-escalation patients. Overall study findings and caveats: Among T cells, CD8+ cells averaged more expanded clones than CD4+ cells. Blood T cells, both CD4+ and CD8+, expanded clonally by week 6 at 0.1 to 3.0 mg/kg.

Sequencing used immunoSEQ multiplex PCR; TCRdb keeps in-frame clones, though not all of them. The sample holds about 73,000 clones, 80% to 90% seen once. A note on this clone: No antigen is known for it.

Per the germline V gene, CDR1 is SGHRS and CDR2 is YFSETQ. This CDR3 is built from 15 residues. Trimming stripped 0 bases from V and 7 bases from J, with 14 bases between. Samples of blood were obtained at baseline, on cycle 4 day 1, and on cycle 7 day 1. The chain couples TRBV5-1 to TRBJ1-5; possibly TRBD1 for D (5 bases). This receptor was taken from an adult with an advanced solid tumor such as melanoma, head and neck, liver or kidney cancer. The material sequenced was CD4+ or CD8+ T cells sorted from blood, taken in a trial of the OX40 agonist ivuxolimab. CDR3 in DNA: TGCGCCAGCAGCTTGGCGGGGCAGGCCTCCCAGCCCCAGCATTTT. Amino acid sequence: CASSLAGQASQPQHF.